One TCR beta chain is described in this entry. This sample was included in a study of blood T cell repertoires in COVID-19. Study at large: Samples of COVID-19 (acute and convalescent) were obtained from the United States, Italy and Spain. Nucleic acid was either cDNA or gDNA, and it came from T cells, B-cell-depleted T cells, or PBMCs.

Followed over time, Seattle patients had been enrolled while infection was active. Sequencing was performed with immunoSEQ multiplex PCR; in TCRdb, only in-frame clones are kept and a portion is missing. The table includes 170,000 or so clones, approximately 90% detected once. Per germline, CDR1 MDHEN and CDR2 SYDVKM. V shed 4 bases and J shed 3 bases, with 16 bases lying between them. This CDR3 spans 16 amino acids. The TCR was taken from a woman aged 70 to 79 with COVID-19, enrolled during active disease. The chain joins TRBV28 to TRBJ2-1; possible D gene TRBD2, 5 bases. Sequencing was performed on peripheral blood. This CDR3 is CASSSTGGSIYNEQFF. CDR3 DNA sequence: TGTGCCAGCAGTTCGACCGGAGGTTCTATCTACAATGAGCAGTTCTTC.